This entry lists 16 T cell receptor beta chains sequenced from one sample in a study of blood T cell repertoires in COVID-19. Here immunoSEQ multiplex PCR was the method, and the copy in TCRdb shows in-frame clones only, minus some. The table has some 160,000 clones, approximately 85% seen once. The sequenced sample was peripheral blood. The receptors originated from a woman at least 80 years old with COVID-19, enrolled during active disease.

The chain uses TRBV5-4 and TRBJ2-3; 14 bases line up with TRBD2. This CDR3 contains 17 residues. The V and J ends lost 4 bases and 3 bases, in that order; junction bases with no gene match: 7. CDR1 and CDR2 from the germline V gene are SGHNT and YYREEE (reference sequence). The CDR3 DNA follows: TGTGCCAGCAGCAATGGGACTAGCGGGAGTTTGACAGATACGCAGTATTTT. Its translation: CASSNGTSGSLTDTQYF.

The rearrangement links TRBV3-1 (or the pseudogene TRBV3-2) to TRBJ2-5, with 10 nucleotides matching TRBD2. The CDR3 runs 17 residues. CDR1 is LGHDT, CDR2 YNNKEL, per germline (reference sequence). The trim removed 1 base at V and 1 base at J, leaving 6 bases unmatched. The CDR3 is CASSQAGVAGGQETQYF. In DNA, the CDR3 is TGTGCCAGCAGCCAAGCTGGGGTAGCGGGGGGCCAAGAGACCCAGTACTTC.

V gene TRBV3-1 (or the pseudogene TRBV3-2) combines with J gene TRBJ1-1; TRBD1 might be the D (6 bases). Trimming shortened V by 3 bases and J by 6 bases, and 14 bases separated the two germline ends. This CDR3 has 14 residues. Germline V gene sequence: CDR1 LGHDT, CDR2 YNNKEL (reference sequence). CDR3 nucleotides: TGTGCCAGCAGCCACCTGGCAAGGGGGTCTGAAGCTTTCTTT. It specifies CASSHLARGSEAFF.

V usage is TRBV28 and J usage is TRBJ1-1, with D possibly being TRBD1 (5 bases). Trimming removed 2 bases from V and 1 base from J, with 14 bases in between. The CDR3 extends over 16 amino acids. CDR1 MDHEN and CDR2 SYDVKM come from the germline V gene. For the CDR3, the DNA is TGTGCCAGCAGTTTAAGTAGGCGGGGCCCGAACACTGAAGCTTTCTTT. It codes for CASSLSRRGPNTEAFF. Complete variable domain (other parts from reference TRBV28 and TRBJ1-1): DVKVTQSSRYLVKRTGEKVFLECVQDMDHENMFWYRQDPGLGLRLIYFSYDVKMKEKGDIPEGYSVSREKKERFSLILESASTNQTSMYLCASSLSRRGPNTEAFFGQGTRLTVV.

The chain carries TRBV27 and TRBJ2-3; possibly TRBD2 for D (6 bases). Germline V gene data show CDR1 as MNHEY and CDR2 as SMNVEV (reference sequence). This CDR3 is 13 amino acids long. Trimming took 2 bases from V and 5 from J, leaving 8 bases between them. Here the CDR3 DNA reads TGTGCCAGCAGTTTACCCGGGGGAGATACGCAGTATTTT. Amino acid sequence: CASSLPGGDTQYF.

The rearrangement links TRBV5-1 to TRBJ2-7; the match to TRBD2 covers 9 bases. CDR3 length equals 16 residues. V was pared by 2 bases and J by 3 bases, with 9 bases of the junction left unmatched. The germline V gene has CDR1 SGHRS and CDR2 YFSETQ. CDR3 nucleotide sequence: TGCGCCAGCAGCTTAGCGCTGGCTAGCGGGATCTACGAGCAGTACTTC. As protein: CASSLALASGIYEQYF.

J is TRBJ2-1 and V is TRBV11-2; TRBD2 agrees at 11 bases. CDR1 and CDR2 (germline): SGHAT, FQNNGV. The V gene end was trimmed by 5 bases and the J gene end by 3 bases; junction bases not matched to a gene: 3. There are 15 residues in the CDR3. CDR3 residues: CASSISGGGYNEQFF. The DNA of the CDR3 is TGTGCCAGCAGCATTAGCGGGGGGGGCTACAATGAGCAGTTCTTC.

This clone was counted only a few times. The V and J genes are TRBV7-9 and TRBJ1-2; 7 bases map to TRBD1. Unmatched junction bases numbered 9, after V lost 5 bases and J lost 6 bases. The germline V gene has CDR1 SEHNR and CDR2 FQNEAQ (reference sequence). The CDR3 covers 14 residues. As DNA, the CDR3 is TGTGCCAGCAGCATTTTGACAGGGACGGATGGCTACACCTTC. Translated, it gives CASSILTGTDGYTF. The full variable domain, its missing parts supplied by reference TRBV7-9 and TRBJ1-2, is DTGVSQNPRHKITKRGQNVTFRCDPISEHNRLYWYRQTLGQGPEFLTYFQNEAQLEKSRLLSDRFSAERPKGSFSTLEIQRTEQGDSAMYLCASSILTGTDGYTFGSGTRLTVV.

This clone was observed once. In DNA form, the CDR3 reads TGTGCCAGCAGCTTCAATCTAGCGGGAGTGGAGACCCAGTACTTC. Translated, it gives CASSFNLAGVETQYF. The chain uses TRBV7-3 and TRBJ2-5, with 10 nucleotides matching TRBD2. V shed 3 bases and J 5 bases; nucleotides not matched to a gene: 6. The CDR3 has 15 amino acids. CDR1 and CDR2 from the germline V gene are SGHTA and FQGTGA.

The CDR3 loop reads CASSSAPGNEQYF. The DNA of the CDR3 is TGTGCCAGCAGCTCGGCCCCAGGGAACGAGCAGTACTTC. V usage is TRBV11-3 and J usage is TRBJ2-7; a weak D match, TRBD1 (5 bases). V lost 4 bases and J lost 5, with 12 bases in between. Looked up from germline, CDR1 is SGHNT and CDR2 is YENEEA. The CDR3 is 13 amino acids.

This chain links TRBV10-3 with TRBJ2-1; TRBD2 might be the D (6 bases). In germline, CDR1 is ENHRY, CDR2 SYGVKD. Between the trimmed V and J ends, which lost 6 bases and 8 bases, there was a span of 17 bases. The CDR3 contains 14 residues. DNA of the CDR3: TGTGCCATCAGGGCATCCGGGAGCCGCGATGAGCAGTTCTTC. Translation gives CAIRASGSRDEQFF.

This clone was seen a handful of times. The chain has TRBV2 and TRBJ2-3; D might be TRBD1 (6 bases). Germline loops: CDR1 SNHLY, CDR2 FYNNEI. There are 13 residues in the CDR3. Trimming cost V 6 bases and J 5 bases, with 12 bases left between them. CDR3 protein: CASSLMTGDTQYF. The CDR3 coding sequence is TGTGCCAGCAGCCTTATGACAGGAGATACGCAGTATTTT.

This chain's CDR3 is CASSPTSGSKKQYF. The CDR3 region has the DNA TGTGCCAGCTCACCAACTAGCGGGAGTAAAAAGCAGTACTTC. The rearrangement joins TRBV18 to TRBJ2-7, with 11 nucleotides matching TRBD2. The J segment lost 8 bases and the V segment lost 2 bases, leaving 5 bases of the junction unmatched. The CDR3 runs 14 residues. CDR1 is KGHSH, CDR2 LQKENI, per germline.

The count of this clone is one. The CDR3 nucleotides are TGTGCCAGCACCCTAGACAGGGGGTACGGTGAAGCTTTCTTT. Amino acid sequence: CASTLDRGYGEAFF. The chain is built from TRBV7-2 and TRBJ1-1; 9 bases fit TRBD1. The CDR3 has 14 amino acids. J lost 7 bases, V lost 7 bases, and 10 bases had no gene match. Germline loops: CDR1 SGHTA, CDR2 FQGNSA.

The chain couples TRBV7-6 to TRBJ2-3; possible D gene TRBD2, 6 bases. Per the germline V gene, CDR1 is SGHVS and CDR2 is FNYEAQ. V was cut by 3 bases and J by 0 bases, with 7 bases left in between. The CDR3 runs 14 residues. Written as DNA, the CDR3 is TGTGCCAGCAGCTTGAGCGGGAGCACAGATACGCAGTATTTT. It is translated as CASSLSGSTDTQYF.

The V call is TRBV5-1, the J call TRBJ2-7, with a tentative D call TRBD2 (6 bases). Germline CDR1 is SGHRS and CDR2 is YFSETQ. The length of the CDR3 is 14 residues. V gave up 3 bases and J gave up 5 bases, with 15 bases separating them. The CDR3 DNA reads TGCGCCAGCAGCTCAACGGGAGCTTCTGACGAGCAGTACTTC. As protein: CASSSTGASDEQYF.